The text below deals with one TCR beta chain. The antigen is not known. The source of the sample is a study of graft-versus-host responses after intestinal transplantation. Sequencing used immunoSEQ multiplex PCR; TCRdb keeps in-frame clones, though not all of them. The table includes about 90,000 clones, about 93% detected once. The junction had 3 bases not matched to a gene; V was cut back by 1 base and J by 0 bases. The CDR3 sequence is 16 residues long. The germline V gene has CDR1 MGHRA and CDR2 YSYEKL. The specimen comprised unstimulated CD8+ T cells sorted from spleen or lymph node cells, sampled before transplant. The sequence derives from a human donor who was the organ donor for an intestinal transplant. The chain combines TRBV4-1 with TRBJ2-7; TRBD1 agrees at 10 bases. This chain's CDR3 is CASSQAWTGGSYEQYF. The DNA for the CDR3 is TGCGCCAGCAGCCAAGCTTGGACAGGGGGCTCCTACGAGCAGTACTTC.